A single sample gave rise to the 9 T cell receptor beta chains below, sequenced in a study of T-cell reconstitution after alpha-beta-depleted transplantation in children. A library of TCRbeta sequences, prepared with unique molecular identifiers, was generated. TCRdb processed the PCR reads anew with MiXCR; each CDR3 protein has one entry. In the table there are 380,000 or so distinct CDR3 sequences, approximately 12% of which are singletons. The input for sequencing was PBMCs, taken from the stem cell graft. These receptors were collected from a human donor who donated a stem cell graft to a child with Fanconi anemia.

V usage is TRBV12-3 or TRBV12-4 and J usage is TRBJ2-6, with D unclear. Deletions cut 1 base from V and 0 bases from J, with 10 bases between. This CDR3 region has 17 residues. The CDR3 here is CASSLGPDGSGANVLTF. CDR3 coding DNA: TGTGCCAGCAGTTTAGGCCCTGACGGCTCTGGGGCCAACGTCCTGACTTTC.

The chain combines TRBV9 with TRBJ2-2, with 10 bases that match TRBD2. The V gene end was trimmed by 3 bases and the J gene end by 3 bases; junction bases not matched to a gene: 5. The CDR3 consists of 16 residues. Germline lookup yields CDR1 SGDLS and CDR2 YYNGEE. The CDR3 loop is CASSESGGAYTGELFF. The CDR3 coding sequence is TGTGCCAGCAGCGAAAGCGGGGGGGCCTACACCGGGGAGCTGTTTTTT.

DNA for the CDR3: TGTGCCAGCAGTTCCGGACAGGGGGGGAACACTGAAGCTTTCTTT. This sequence encodes CASSSGQGGNTEAFF. The V and J genes are TRBV28 and TRBJ1-1; 10 bases are a match to TRBD1. CDR1 is MDHEN and CDR2 is SYDVKM in the germline V gene. J gave up 1 base and V 4 bases, and 3 bases lay outside the gene matches. This CDR3 comprises 15 residues.

This clonotype was detected ten times or more. The chain uses TRBV7-9 and TRBJ2-5; D uncertain. Trimming pared 1 base from V and 1 base from J, leaving 10 bases between. The CDR3 sequence is 15 residues long. From germline, CDR1 is SEHNR and CDR2 FQNEAQ (reference sequence). This CDR3 reads CASSLDWAIQETQYF. The CDR3 DNA is TGTGCCAGCAGCTTAGACTGGGCCATCCAAGAGACCCAGTACTTC.

The sample holds a few counts of this clonotype. The gene calls are TRBV15 and TRBJ2-1; TRBD1 might be the D (6 bases). The CDR3 contains 12 residues. Germline V gene sequence: CDR1 LNHNV, CDR2 YYDKDF (reference sequence). V dropped 8 bases and J dropped 9 bases, with 14 bases sitting between them. CDR3 protein: CATGTTAIEQFF. Written as DNA, the CDR3 is TGTGCCACCGGGACAACAGCTATTGAGCAGTTCTTC. Using reference TRBV15 and TRBJ2-1 for the parts outside the CDR3, the full variable domain is DAMVIQNPRYQVTQFGKPVTLSCSQTLNHNVMYWYQQKSSQAPKLLFHYYDKDFNNEADTPDNFQSRRPNTSFCFLDIRSPGLGDTAMYLCATGTTAIEQFFGPGTRLTVL.

A few counts support this clonotype. The chain links TRBV7-9 to TRBJ2-2; possibly TRBD1 for D (6 bases). Trimming took off 5 bases at V and 4 bases at J, with 11 bases between the two ends. The CDR3 has 14 amino acids. Looked up from germline, CDR1 is SEHNR and CDR2 is FQNEAQ (reference sequence). The CDR3 sequence is CASSTRTATGELFF. The CDR3 DNA sequence: TGTGCCAGCAGCACCCGGACAGCCACCGGGGAGCTGTTTTTT.

J is TRBJ2-1 and V is TRBV3-1, with 8 bases that match TRBD1. Per the germline V gene, CDR1 is LGHDT and CDR2 is YNNKEL (reference sequence). CDR3 length equals 15 residues. V lost 4 bases, J lost 6 bases, and 8 bases stayed unmatched. The CDR3 here is CASSRGQGLSNEQFF. The CDR3 coding sequence is TGTGCCAGCAGCCGCGGACAGGGTTTGTCCAATGAGCAGTTCTTC.

V is TRBV11-2 and J is TRBJ2-7; D may correspond to TRBD1 or TRBD2 (6 bases each). The length of the CDR3 is 14 residues. Germline V gene data show CDR1 as SGHAT and CDR2 as FQNNGV. The germline V and J ends were trimmed by 1 base and 3 bases, with 10 bases remaining between them. CDR3 residues: CASSLAGADYEQYV. The CDR3 DNA reads as TGTGCCAGCAGCTTAGCGGGGGCCGACTACGAGCAGTACGTC.

In its sample, this clonotype was seen many times. The rearrangement links TRBV5-1 to TRBJ2-2; D unclear. Germline CDR1 and CDR2: SGHRS and YFSETQ. The length of the CDR3 is 15 residues. Trimming took off 2 bases at V and 6 bases at J, with 14 bases between the two ends. CDR3 nucleotide sequence: TGCGCCAGCAGCTTAGATCTCGGTGGAGCCGGGGAGCTGTTTTTT. It translates to CASSLDLGGAGELFF.